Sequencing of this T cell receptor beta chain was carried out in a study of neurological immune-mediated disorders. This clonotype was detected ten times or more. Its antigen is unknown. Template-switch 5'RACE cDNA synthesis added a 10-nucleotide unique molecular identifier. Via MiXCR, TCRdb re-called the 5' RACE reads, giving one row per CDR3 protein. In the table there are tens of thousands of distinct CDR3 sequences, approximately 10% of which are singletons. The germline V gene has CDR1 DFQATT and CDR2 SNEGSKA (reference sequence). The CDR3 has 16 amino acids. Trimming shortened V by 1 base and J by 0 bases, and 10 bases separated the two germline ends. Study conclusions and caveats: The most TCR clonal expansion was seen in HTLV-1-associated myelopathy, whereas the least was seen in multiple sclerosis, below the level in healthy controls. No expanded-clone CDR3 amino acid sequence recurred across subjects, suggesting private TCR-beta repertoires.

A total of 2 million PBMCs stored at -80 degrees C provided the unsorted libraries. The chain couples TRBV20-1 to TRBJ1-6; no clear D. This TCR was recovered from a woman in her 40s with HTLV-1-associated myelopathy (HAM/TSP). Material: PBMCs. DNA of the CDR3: TGCAGTGCTAGAGCCGGGAAAAGCTCCTATAATTCACCCCTCCACTTT. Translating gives CSARAGKSSYNSPLHF.